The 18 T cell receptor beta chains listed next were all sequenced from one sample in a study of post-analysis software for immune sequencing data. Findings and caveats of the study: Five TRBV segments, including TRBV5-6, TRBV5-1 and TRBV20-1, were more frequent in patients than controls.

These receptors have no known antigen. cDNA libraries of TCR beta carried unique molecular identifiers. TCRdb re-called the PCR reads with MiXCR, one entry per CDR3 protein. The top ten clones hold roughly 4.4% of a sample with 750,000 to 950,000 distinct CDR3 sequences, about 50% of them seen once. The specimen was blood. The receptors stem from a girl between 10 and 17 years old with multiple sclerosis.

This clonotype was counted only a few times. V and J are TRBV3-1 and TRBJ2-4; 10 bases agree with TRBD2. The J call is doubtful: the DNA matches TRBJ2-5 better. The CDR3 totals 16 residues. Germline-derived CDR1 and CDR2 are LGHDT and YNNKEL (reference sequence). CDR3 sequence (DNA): TGTGCCAGCAGCCAAGAGTTAGCGGGGGGACTCGAGACCCAGTACTTC. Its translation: CASSQELAGGLETQYF.

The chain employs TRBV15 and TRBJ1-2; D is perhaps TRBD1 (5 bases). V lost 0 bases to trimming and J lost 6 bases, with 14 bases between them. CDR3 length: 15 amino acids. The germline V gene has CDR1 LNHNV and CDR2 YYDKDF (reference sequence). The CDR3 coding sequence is TGTGCCACCAGCAGAGACGACAGCCGCATTGATGGCTACACCTTC. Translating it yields CATSRDDSRIDGYTF.

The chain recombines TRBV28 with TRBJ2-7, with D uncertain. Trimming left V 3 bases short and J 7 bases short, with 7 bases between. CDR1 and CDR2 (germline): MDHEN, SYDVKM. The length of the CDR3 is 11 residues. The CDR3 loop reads CASSLFNEQYF. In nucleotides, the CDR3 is TGTGCCAGCAGTTTGTTTAATGAGCAGTACTTC.

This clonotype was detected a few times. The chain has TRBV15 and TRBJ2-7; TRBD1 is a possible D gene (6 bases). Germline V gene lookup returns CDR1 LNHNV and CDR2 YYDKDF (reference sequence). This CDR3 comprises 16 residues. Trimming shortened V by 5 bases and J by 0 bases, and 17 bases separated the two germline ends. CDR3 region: CATSFSGTWGSYEQYF. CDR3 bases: TGTGCCACCAGCTTCTCCGGGACATGGGGCTCCTACGAGCAGTACTTC.

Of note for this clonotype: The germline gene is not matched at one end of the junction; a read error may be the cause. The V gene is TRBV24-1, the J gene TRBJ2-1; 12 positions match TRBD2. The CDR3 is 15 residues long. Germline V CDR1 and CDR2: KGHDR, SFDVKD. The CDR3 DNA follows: TGTGCCACCAGTTCGACTAGCGGGAGATACATTGAGCAGTTCTTC. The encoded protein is CATSSTSGRYIEQFF.

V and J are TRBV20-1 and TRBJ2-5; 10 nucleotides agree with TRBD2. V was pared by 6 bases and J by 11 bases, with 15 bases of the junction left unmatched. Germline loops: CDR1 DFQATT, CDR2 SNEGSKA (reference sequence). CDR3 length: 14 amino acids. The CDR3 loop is CSAEALAGVGEQYF. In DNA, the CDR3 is TGCAGTGCAGAGGCCCTAGCGGGAGTGGGGGAGCAGTACTTC.

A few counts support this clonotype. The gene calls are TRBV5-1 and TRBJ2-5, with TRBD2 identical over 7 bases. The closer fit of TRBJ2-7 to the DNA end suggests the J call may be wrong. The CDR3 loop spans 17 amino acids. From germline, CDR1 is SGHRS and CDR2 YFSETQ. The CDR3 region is CASSRDSGLGSGYEQYF. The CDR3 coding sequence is TGCGCCAGCAGCCGAGATTCCGGACTAGGCTCGGGGTACGAGCAGTACTTC.

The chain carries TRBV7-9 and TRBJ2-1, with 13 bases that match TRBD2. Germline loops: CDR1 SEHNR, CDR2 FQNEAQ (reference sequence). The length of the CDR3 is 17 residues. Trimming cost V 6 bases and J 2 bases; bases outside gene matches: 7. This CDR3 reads CASSLPGTSGTYNEQFF. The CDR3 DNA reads TGTGCCAGCAGTTTACCCGGGACTAGCGGGACCTACAATGAGCAGTTCTTC.

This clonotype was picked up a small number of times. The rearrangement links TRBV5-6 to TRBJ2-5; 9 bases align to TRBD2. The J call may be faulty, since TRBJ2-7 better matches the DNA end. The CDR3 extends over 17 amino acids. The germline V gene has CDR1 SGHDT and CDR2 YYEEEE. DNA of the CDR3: TGTGCCAGCAGCTTGAGGTTTAGCGGGAGTGGAGCCGGCGAGCAGTACTTC. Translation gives CASSLRFSGSGAGEQYF.

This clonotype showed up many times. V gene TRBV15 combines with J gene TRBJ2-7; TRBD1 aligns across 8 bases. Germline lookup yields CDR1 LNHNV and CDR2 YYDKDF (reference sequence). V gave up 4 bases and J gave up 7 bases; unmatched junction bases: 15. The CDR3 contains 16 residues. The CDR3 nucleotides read TGTGCCACCAGCATCACGGCTGGGCAGGGGGCGGATGAGCAGTACTTC. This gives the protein CATSITAGQGADEQYF.

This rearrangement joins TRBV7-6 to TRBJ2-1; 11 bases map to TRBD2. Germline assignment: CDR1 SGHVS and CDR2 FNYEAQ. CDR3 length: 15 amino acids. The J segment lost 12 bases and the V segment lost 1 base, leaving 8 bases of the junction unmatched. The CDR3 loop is CASSLGLAGGSRQFF. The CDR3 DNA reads TGTGCCAGCAGCTTAGGGCTAGCGGGGGGATCTCGGCAGTTCTTC.

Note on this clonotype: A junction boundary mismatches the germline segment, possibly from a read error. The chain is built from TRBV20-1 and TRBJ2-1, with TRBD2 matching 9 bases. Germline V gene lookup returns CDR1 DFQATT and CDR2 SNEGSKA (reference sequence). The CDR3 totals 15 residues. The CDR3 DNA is TGCGGTGCTCAACGGGGAGCGGGGGGCCTGGGTGAGCAGTTCTTC. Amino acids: CGAQRGAGGLGEQFF.

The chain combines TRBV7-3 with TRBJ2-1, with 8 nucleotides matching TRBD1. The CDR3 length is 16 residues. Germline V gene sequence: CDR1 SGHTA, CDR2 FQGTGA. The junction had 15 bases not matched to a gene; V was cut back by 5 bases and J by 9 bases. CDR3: CASSPTRTGRAGEQFF. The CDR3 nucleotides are TGTGCCAGCAGCCCAACTCGGACAGGGCGTGCGGGTGAGCAGTTCTTC.

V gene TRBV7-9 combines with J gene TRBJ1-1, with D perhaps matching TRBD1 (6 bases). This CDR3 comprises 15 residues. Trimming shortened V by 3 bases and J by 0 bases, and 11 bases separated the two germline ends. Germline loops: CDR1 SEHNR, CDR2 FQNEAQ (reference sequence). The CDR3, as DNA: TGTGCCAGCAGCTTCAGGGGTGGAATGAACACTGAAGCTTTCTTT. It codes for CASSFRGGMNTEAFF.

This chain's CDR3 is CASRPGSGYGYTF. The DNA of the CDR3 is TGTGCCAGCAGACCAGGCTCGGGGTATGGCTACACCTTC. The rearrangement uses TRBV12-3 or TRBV12-4 and TRBJ1-2; D is unclear. The CDR3 consists of 13 residues. Trimming cost V 6 bases and J 5 bases, with 13 bases left between them.

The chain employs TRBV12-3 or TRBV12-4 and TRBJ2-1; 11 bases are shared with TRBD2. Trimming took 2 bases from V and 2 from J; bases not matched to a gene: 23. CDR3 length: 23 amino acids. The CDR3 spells CASSLIRPLGLAGGPNTYNEQFF. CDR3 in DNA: TGTGCCAGCAGTTTAATCCGCCCCCTTGGCCTAGCGGGAGGCCCGAATACCTACAATGAGCAGTTCTTC.

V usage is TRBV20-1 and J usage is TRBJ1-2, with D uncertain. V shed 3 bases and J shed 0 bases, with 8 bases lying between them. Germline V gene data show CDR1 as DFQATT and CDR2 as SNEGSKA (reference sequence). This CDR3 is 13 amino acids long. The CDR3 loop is CSARDRTNYGYTF. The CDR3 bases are TGCAGTGCTAGGGACCGTACTAACTATGGCTACACCTTC.

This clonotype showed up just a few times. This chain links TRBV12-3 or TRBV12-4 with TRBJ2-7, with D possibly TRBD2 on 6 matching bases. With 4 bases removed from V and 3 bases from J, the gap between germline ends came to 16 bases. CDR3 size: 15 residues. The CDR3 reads CASSSRERGFYEQYF. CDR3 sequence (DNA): TGTGCCAGCAGTTCACGGGAGAGAGGATTCTACGAGCAGTACTTC.